The T cell receptor beta chain under discussion was sequenced for a study of breast tumors, draining lymph nodes, adjacent tissues. This clonotype has just one count. What it recognizes is unknown. Just one base apart from a much larger clone, this may be a read error. The lymph nodes were axillary draining lymph nodes from breast cancer patients. Germline V gives CDR1 MNHNY, CDR2 SVGAGI (reference sequence). CDR3 length equals 13 residues. TCRdb redid the calling of the multiplex PCR reads with MiXCR, one entry per CDR3 protein. The sample has about 80,000 distinct CDR3 sequences; roughly a fifth are singletons. Study findings and constraints: The data were judged consistent with most tumor T cells coming from lymph node and expanding in tumor. Tumors had less TCR diversity than lymph nodes, more than nontumor tissue. Tumor T cell lymph node origin was a supported hypothesis, not proven.

Sequencing input: axillary lymph node tissue. This chain uses TRBV6-6 with TRBJ1-5; D not resolved. The clonotype comes from a female donor with breast cancer. Some clones in this sample may be carry-over from other donors' samples. The CDR3 reads CASCTVSSQPQHF. The CDR3 DNA reads TGTGCCAGCTGCACAGTTAGCAGTCAGCCCCAGCATTTT.